Below are 13 T cell receptor beta chains sequenced from a single sample in a study of identical twins. TCRdb passed the 5' RACE reads through MiXCR, listing each CDR3 protein once. The repertoire consists of roughly 700,000 distinct CDR3 sequences, with 8.5% to 9.5% occurring once and the leading ten covering approximately 0.94%. These data are also associated with another study on yellow fever vaccine responses in identical twins.

Sequenced input: PBMCs. The receptors shown here come from a woman in her late teens or twenties in good health.

CDR3 coding DNA: TGCAGCGTTGAGGGACTAGCGGGGGAAAACTCCTACAATGAGCAGTTCTTC. Amino acid sequence: CSVEGLAGENSYNEQFF. This sequence joins TRBV29-1 and TRBJ2-1; 14 bases line up with TRBD2. The CDR3 is 17 amino acids. V lost 3 bases, J lost 0 bases, and 4 bases stayed unmatched. CDR1 SQVTM and CDR2 ANQGSEA come from the germline V gene.

This chain uses TRBV6-2 or TRBV6-3 with TRBJ2-2; 12 nucleotides align to TRBD2. This CDR3 region has 17 residues. Germline CDR1 reads MNHEY; CDR2 reads SVGEGT. V trimming: 3 bases; J trimming: 2 bases; junction bases outside the gene matches: 4. The CDR3 DNA reads TGTGCCAGCAGTTATCAACTAGCGGGAGGAAACACCGGGGAGCTGTTTTTT. Protein sequence: CASSYQLAGGNTGELFF.

This clonotype was seen a handful of times. The chain carries TRBV28 and TRBJ2-1, with 9 nucleotides matching TRBD1. The CDR3 sequence is 15 residues long. V gave up 6 bases and J gave up 2 bases; unmatched junction bases: 5. The germline V gene has CDR1 MDHEN and CDR2 SYDVKM. The CDR3 loop is CASSHRQGAYNEQFF. The CDR3 region has the DNA TGTGCCAGCAGCCATAGACAGGGGGCCTACAATGAGCAGTTCTTC.

The rearrangement links TRBV10-3 to TRBJ2-7; TRBD1 aligns across 9 bases. The CDR3 spans 17 residues. The trim removed 6 bases at V and 7 bases at J, leaving 19 bases unmatched. Germline V gives CDR1 ENHRY, CDR2 SYGVKD. CDR3 DNA: TGTGCCATCAGCGAGGTAGAGCGGACAGGGGAAGTCGGGGAGCAGTACTTC. This translates into CAISEVERTGEVGEQYF.

There are a few counts of this clonotype. The rearrangement uses TRBV6-2 or TRBV6-3 and TRBJ2-1, with D perhaps matching TRBD2 (7 bases). V gave up 6 bases and J gave up 9 bases, with 18 bases separating them. This CDR3 is built from 14 residues. CDR1 and CDR2 from the germline V gene are MNHEY and SVGEGT. The CDR3 reads CASSPIRGGGEQFF. The CDR3 nucleotides read TGTGCCAGCAGCCCGATTAGGGGGGGCGGTGAGCAGTTCTTC.

This chain links TRBV28 with TRBJ1-1, with TRBD1 matching 8 bases. With V trimmed by 6 bases and J by 10 bases, 10 bases remained unmatched. Germline V gene data show CDR1 as MDHEN and CDR2 as SYDVKM. The CDR3 extends over 13 amino acids. The CDR3 sequence is CASSTRQGRAAFF. The CDR3 DNA reads as TGTGCCAGCAGCACCCGACAGGGGAGGGCAGCTTTCTTT.

The genes are TRBV6-2 or TRBV6-3 and TRBJ1-1; a weak D match, TRBD1 (5 bases). Trimming took 6 bases from V and 3 from J, leaving 17 bases between them. The CDR3 is 15 amino acids. CDR1 and CDR2 from the germline V gene are MNHEY and SVGEGT. The chain's CDR3 is CASSHPRSTDTEAFF. CDR3 sequence (DNA): TGTGCCAGCAGCCACCCCCGGTCGACAGACACTGAAGCTTTCTTT.

This chain uses TRBV12-3 or TRBV12-4 with TRBJ2-1; D perhaps matches TRBD1 (5 bases). The ends were cut back, 7 bases at V and 6 bases at J, with 19 bases in the middle. The CDR3 loop spans 15 amino acids. CDR3 protein: CASTNTGLGGNEQFF. In nucleotides, the CDR3 is TGTGCCAGCACTAATACAGGTCTAGGTGGCAATGAGCAGTTCTTC.

The table lists this clonotype with many counts. The V call is TRBV2, the J call TRBJ1-6, with 9 bases lining up with TRBD1. Trimming cost V 6 bases and J 10 bases; bases outside gene matches: 7. The V gene's germline CDR1 is SNHLY and CDR2 FYNNEI. This CDR3 has 14 amino acids. The CDR3 spells CASRDRGVGSPLHF. The CDR3 DNA sequence: TGTGCCAGCAGGGACAGGGGCGTTGGGTCACCCCTCCACTTT. Based on the CDR3 plus reference TRBV2 and TRBJ1-6, the full variable domain is EPEVTQTPSHQVTQMGQEVILRCVPISNHLYFYWYRQILGQKVEFLVSFYNNEISEKSEIFDDQFSVERPDGSNFTLKIRSTKLEDSAMYFCASRDRGVGSPLHFGNGTRLTVT.

The chain couples TRBV20-1 to TRBJ2-3, with 7 nucleotides matching TRBD2. The germline V gene has CDR1 DFQATT and CDR2 SNEGSKA (reference sequence). V trimming: 3 bases; J trimming: 12 bases; junction bases outside the gene matches: 21. CDR3 length: 16 residues. CDR3 nucleotides: TGCAGTGCTAGCGCAGCGGGAACCTCCGCCCCCGGGTCTCAGTATTTT. Translation: CSASAAGTSAPGSQYF.

This clonotype has just a few counts. The rearrangement uses TRBV30 and TRBJ2-1; D is uncertain. Trimming stripped 0 bases from V and 8 bases from J, with 8 bases between. This CDR3 has 12 amino acids. Germline V gene sequence: CDR1 GTSNPN, CDR2 SVGIG (reference sequence). The CDR3 DNA is TGTGCCTGGAGTGTACCTGGGGATGAGCAGTTCTTC. This codes for CAWSVPGDEQFF.

This clonotype was found a few times. This chain uses TRBV25-1 with TRBJ2-3, with TRBD2 identical over 9 bases. After removal of 5 bases from V and 4 bases from J, the junction contained 4 bases not matched to a gene. The CDR3 runs to 14 residues. Looked up from germline, CDR1 is MGHDK and CDR2 is SYGVNS. The CDR3 loop is CASSHRGGADTQYF. The CDR3 region has the DNA TGTGCCAGCAGTCATCGCGGGGGGGCAGATACGCAGTATTTT.

This clonotype has a handful of counts. The rearrangement uses TRBV28 and TRBJ2-5; a weak D match, TRBD1 (7 bases). Looked up from germline, CDR1 is MDHEN and CDR2 is SYDVKM. This CDR3 has 15 amino acids. V gave up 4 bases and J gave up 5 bases, with 17 bases separating them. CDR3 DNA: TGTGCCAGCAGTTCGACAGGGAGGTCAGGGGAGACCCAGTACTTC. Translating it yields CASSSTGRSGETQYF.